This TCR beta chain was documented in a study of blood T cells in healthy people across ages. Broader study findings: Age brought a roughly linear fall in TCR beta diversity measured per million T cells.

With regard to this clonotype: Its antigen is still unknown.

The CDR3 loop spans 16 amino acids. Germline V CDR1 and CDR2: MNHNY, SVGAGI (reference sequence). V lost 2 bases and J 7 bases, leaving 17 bases between the germline ends. Primers used in a second PCR of about 7 to 12 cycles were a sample-barcoded 5' primer and a J-beta primer mix. Each TCR beta cDNA got a 12-nucleotide random molecular identifier. A single record per CDR3 protein comes from TCRdb applying MiXCR to the 5' RACE reads. The table has around 650,000 distinct CDR3 sequences, 40% to 50% seen once. The receptor was derived from an elderly man in good health. Sequenced sample: blood. The chain has TRBV6-6 and TRBJ1-4, with D possibly TRBD1 on 6 matching bases. CDR3 nucleotides: TGTGCCAGCAGTTACCTACAGGGCGGGCTTAGTGAAAAACTGTTTTTT. Protein product: CASSYLQGGLSEKLFF.